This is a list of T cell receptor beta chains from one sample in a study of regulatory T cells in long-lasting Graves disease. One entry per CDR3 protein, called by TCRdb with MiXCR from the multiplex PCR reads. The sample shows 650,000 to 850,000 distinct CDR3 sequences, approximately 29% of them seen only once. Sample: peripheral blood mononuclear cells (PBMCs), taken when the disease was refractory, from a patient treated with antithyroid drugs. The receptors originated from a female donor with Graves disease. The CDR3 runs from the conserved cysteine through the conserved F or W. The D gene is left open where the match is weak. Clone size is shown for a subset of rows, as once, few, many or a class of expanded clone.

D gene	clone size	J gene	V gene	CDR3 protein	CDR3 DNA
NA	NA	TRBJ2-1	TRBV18	CASSPGAGVEQFF	TGTGCCAGCTCACCAGGGGCAGGGGTTGAGCAGTTCTTC
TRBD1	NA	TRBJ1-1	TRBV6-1	CASRFNRGLEAFF	TGTGCCAGCAGATTCAACAGGGGGTTGGAAGCTTTCTTT
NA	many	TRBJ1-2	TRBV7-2	CASSLVSRAQGHGYTF	TGTGCCAGCAGCTTAGTGAGTAGGGCACAGGGCCATGGCTACACCTTC
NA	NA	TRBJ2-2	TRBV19	CASSIRVQGVGELFF	TGTGCCAGTAGTATCAGAGTACAGGGCGTCGGGGAGCTGTTTTTT
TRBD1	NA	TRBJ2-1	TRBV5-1	CASSLGDSNEQFF	TGCGCCAGCAGCTTGGGGGACAGCAATGAGCAGTTCTTC
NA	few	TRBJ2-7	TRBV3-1	CASSQAHEQYF	TGTGCCAGCAGCCAAGCACACGAGCAGTACTTC
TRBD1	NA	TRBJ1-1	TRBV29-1	CSTRQGVGAFF	TGCAGCACCCGACAGGGGGTAGGAGCTTTCTTT
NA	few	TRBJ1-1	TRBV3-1	CASSQGRGPIRAFF	TGTGCCAGCAGCCAAGGTCGTGGACCCATCAGGGCTTTCTTT
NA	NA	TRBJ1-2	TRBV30	CAWNKPGQGVRGYTF	TGTGCCTGGAATAAACCTGGGCAGGGAGTGAGGGGCTACACCTTC
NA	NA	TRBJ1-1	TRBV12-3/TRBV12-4	CASTFLGGVNTEAFF	TGTGCCAGCACTTTCCTCGGGGGGGTGAACACTGAAGCTTTCTTT